In its sample, the clone carrying this TCR beta chain was seen once. Its cognate antigen is unknown. The data derive from a study of PD-1 blockade in mismatch repair-deficient tumors. At the level of the study: Enrolled about 2012-2016, patients had progressing, pretreated mismatch repair-deficient cancers of about a dozen types. The study, taken as a whole, reports: Rapid post-treatment expansion, then contraction, generally preceding radiologic response, marked tumor-resident clones.

Measured with immunoSEQ multiplex PCR; TCRdb has only the in-frame clones, and not every one. The sample has 95,000 to 150,000 clones; around 83% are singletons. Mismatch repair deficiency was confirmed in all patients, by PCR or immunohistochemistry. The source of this sequence is an adult with mismatch repair-deficient cancer. The material sequenced was peripheral blood, taken 44 weeks after starting pembrolizumab.

The CDR3 protein is CASSRGQRDTEAFF. The CDR3 nucleotides read TGTGCCAGCAGTAGGGGACAGAGGGACACTGAAGCTTTCTTT. This chain uses TRBV28 with TRBJ1-1, with 7 nucleotides matching TRBD1. J lost 3 bases, V lost 5 bases, and 6 bases had no gene match. This CDR3 is built from 14 residues. The V gene's germline CDR1 is MDHEN and CDR2 SYDVKM.